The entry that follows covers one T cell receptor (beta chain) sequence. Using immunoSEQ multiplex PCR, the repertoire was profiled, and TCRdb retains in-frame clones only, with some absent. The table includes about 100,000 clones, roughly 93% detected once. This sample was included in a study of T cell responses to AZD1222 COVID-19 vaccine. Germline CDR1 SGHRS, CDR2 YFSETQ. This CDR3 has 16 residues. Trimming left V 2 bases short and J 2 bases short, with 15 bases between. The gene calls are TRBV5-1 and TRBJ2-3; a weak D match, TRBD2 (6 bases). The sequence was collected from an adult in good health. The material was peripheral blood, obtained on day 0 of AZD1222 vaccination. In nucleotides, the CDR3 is TGCGCCAGCAGCTTCGGGCTAGCGAGAATCACAGATACGCAGTATTTT. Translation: CASSFGLARITDTQYF.